This T cell receptor (beta chain) appears in the sequencing data of a study of monozygotic twins with inflammatory bowel disease. In the case of this clonotype: What it binds is unknown.

Study observations and caveats: Repertoire likeness was no different across concordant and discordant twins, perhaps owing to restricted power.

cDNA synthesis was performed in eight separate reactions for each sample. TCRdb reworked the 5' RACE reads into one entry per CDR3 protein, no DNA. Its table lists approximately 330,000 distinct CDR3 sequences. Sequences were obtained from blood. This clonotype originated in a human donor with ulcerative colitis or Crohn's disease, or a healthy co-twin of an affected twin (not recorded which).

The chain's CDR3 is CASRPTNQVTYEQYF. The chain employs TRBV5-1 and TRBJ2-7. CDR1 and CDR2 from the germline V gene are SGHRS and YFSETQ. The CDR3 totals 15 residues.